Sequencing of this T cell receptor (beta chain) was carried out in a study of blood T cell repertoires in COVID-19. Study-wide background: Samples of COVID-19 (acute and convalescent) were obtained from the United States, Italy and Spain. From T cells, B-cell-depleted T cells, or PBMCs came the material, which was cDNA or gDNA.

V lost 7 bases and J lost 2, with 9 bases in between. The CDR3 runs to 13 residues. Germline CDR1 reads MDHEN; CDR2 reads SYDVKM. Only in-frame clones appear in the TCRdb table, and some are missing; sequencing was by immunoSEQ multiplex PCR. The sample carries around 150,000 clones, about 90% recorded once. Sequenced input: peripheral blood. The J gene is TRBJ1-5, the V gene TRBV28; D unresolved. This sequence was found in a man in his sixties with active or convalescent COVID-19. The CDR3 DNA sequence: TGTGCCAGCATCCCGGTTGGCAATCAGCCCCAGCATTTT. It codes for CASIPVGNQPQHF.